The 16 T cell receptor beta chains in this list originate from one sample, sequenced in a study of cytomegalovirus exposure and HLA in healthy donors. The PCR employed 60 Vbeta primers together with 13 Jbeta primers. This table comes from immunoSEQ multiplex PCR, and its TCRdb copy is limited to in-frame clones, with some not included. The sample has roughly 190,000 clones; approximately 86% are singletons. The sample comprised PBMCs. The source of these receptors is a boy younger than 10 in good health and CMV-seronegative.

The CDR3 is CASSLAGGHSSTDTQYF. CDR3 nucleotides: TGTGCCAGCAGCCTAGCGGGGGGACACTCTAGCACAGATACGCAGTATTTT. V gene TRBV4-2 combines with J gene TRBJ2-3; 10 nucleotides match TRBD2. The CDR3 consists of 17 residues. From germline, CDR1 is LGHNA and CDR2 YNFKEQ. The V gene end was trimmed by 4 bases and the J gene end by 0 bases; junction bases not matched to a gene: 7.

This sequence joins TRBV19 and TRBJ2-3; 7 nucleotides agree with TRBD1. The CDR3 runs to 13 residues. The V and J ends lost 10 bases and 0 bases, in that order; junction bases with no gene match: 4. From germline, CDR1 is LNHDA and CDR2 SQIVND (reference sequence). The CDR3 DNA is TGTGCCACCGGACAGGATAGCACAGATACGCAGTATTTT. Protein product: CATGQDSTDTQYF.

V usage is TRBV5-1 and J usage is TRBJ2-7; 8 positions match TRBD1. CDR3 length: 18 amino acids. The trim removed 0 bases at V and 3 bases at J, leaving 14 bases unmatched. CDR1 is SGHRS and CDR2 is YFSETQ in the germline V gene. The CDR3 sequence is CASSLALLRTGTSYEQYF. The CDR3 nucleotides are TGCGCCAGCAGCTTGGCCCTCCTAAGGACAGGGACGAGCTACGAGCAGTACTTC.

J is TRBJ1-2 and V is TRBV30, with D tentatively TRBD1 (5 bases). CDR1 GTSNPN and CDR2 SVGIG come from the germline V gene (reference sequence). The CDR3 is made up of 13 amino acids. Trimming stripped 2 bases from V and 4 bases from J, with 11 bases between. CDR3 protein: CAWSTGGPYGYTF. In DNA, the CDR3 is TGTGCCTGGAGTACGGGGGGTCCCTATGGCTACACCTTC.

The J gene is TRBJ1-2, the V gene TRBV6-1; the match to TRBD1 covers 7 bases. Germline CDR1 MNHNS, CDR2 SASEGT. The V segment lost 7 bases and the J segment 5 bases; nucleotides outside the gene matches: 13. This CDR3 region has 15 residues. CDR3 protein: CASKIRDSGVYGYTF. CDR3 coding DNA: TGTGCCAGCAAGATCCGGGACAGTGGGGTTTATGGCTACACCTTC.

The chain is built from TRBV27 and TRBJ2-7; possibly TRBD1 for D (5 bases). The CDR3 runs to 14 residues. CDR1 is MNHEY and CDR2 is SMNVEV in the germline V gene (reference sequence). V was cut by 5 bases and J by 3 bases, with 14 bases left in between. CDR3 in amino acids: CASSRTRTSYEQYF. The DNA for the CDR3 is TGTGCCAGCAGTCGTACGCGGACAAGCTACGAGCAGTACTTC.

The chain carries TRBV5-1 and TRBJ1-5; TRBD1 aligns across 11 bases. The CDR3 sequence is 14 residues long. Germline CDR1 reads SGHRS; CDR2 reads YFSETQ. J lost 8 bases, V lost 4 bases, and 5 bases had no gene match. The CDR3 here is CASSPGQGAEPQHF. The CDR3 nucleotides are TGCGCCAGCAGCCCTGGACAGGGGGCCGAGCCCCAGCATTTT.

The chain has TRBV7-6 and TRBJ2-3; D remains unclear. Trimming took 2 bases from V and 3 from J, leaving 12 bases between them. This CDR3 spans 15 amino acids. Germline V gene sequence: CDR1 SGHVS, CDR2 FNYEAQ. CDR3 sequence (DNA): TGTGCCAGCAGCTTAAATCTCCCCGGGACAGATACGCAGTATTTT. Translated, it gives CASSLNLPGTDTQYF.

The V gene is TRBV6-1, the J gene TRBJ1-5; maybe TRBD1 (5 bases). From germline, CDR1 is MNHNS and CDR2 SASEGT. With 8 bases removed from V and 5 bases from J, the gap between germline ends came to 13 bases. This CDR3 has 13 amino acids. The CDR3 DNA is TGTGCCAGCGTGGGTGGGGCCTATCAGCCCCAGCATTTT. As protein: CASVGGAYQPQHF.

This rearrangement joins TRBV7-9 to TRBJ2-7; possible D gene TRBD1, 7 bases. This CDR3 is 14 amino acids long. V shed 5 bases and J shed 0 bases, with 11 bases lying between them. Germline V lookup: CDR1 SEHNR, CDR2 FQNEAQ (reference sequence). The CDR3 region is CASSPRDSSYEQYF. CDR3 coding DNA: TGTGCCAGCAGCCCGCGGGACAGCTCCTACGAGCAGTACTTC.

The chain couples TRBV18 to TRBJ2-7; a weak D match, TRBD2 (5 bases). CDR1 is KGHSH and CDR2 is LQKENI in the germline V gene. The CDR3 covers 19 residues. The V and J ends lost 5 bases and 2 bases respectively, with 28 bases between them. The CDR3 loop reads CASSSSRDNLSKFAYEQYF. DNA of the CDR3: TGTGCCAGCTCAAGTTCGAGGGATAACCTCTCGAAATTCGCCTACGAGCAGTACTTC.

The chain links TRBV5-1 to TRBJ1-4; TRBD1 might be the D (6 bases). V lost 4 bases and J 6 bases, leaving 19 bases between the germline ends. Germline V gene sequence: CDR1 SGHRS, CDR2 YFSETQ. The CDR3 covers 16 residues. The CDR3 reads CASSRRGGGVYEKLFF. The CDR3 DNA reads TGCGCCAGCAGCCGTCGAGGCGGGGGCGTTTATGAAAAACTGTTTTTT.

V and J are TRBV28 and TRBJ2-7, with D possibly matching TRBD1 (5 bases). With 1 base removed from V and 1 base from J, the gap between germline ends came to 8 bases. Germline CDR1 is MDHEN and CDR2 is SYDVKM. CDR3 length: 14 amino acids. CDR3 amino acids: CASSLYGASYEQYF. The DNA of the CDR3 is TGTGCCAGCAGTTTATATGGGGCGTCCTACGAGCAGTACTTC. The full variable domain, completed using reference TRBV28 and TRBJ2-7, is DVKVTQSSRYLVKRTGEKVFLECVQDMDHENMFWYRQDPGLGLRLIYFSYDVKMKEKGDIPEGYSVSREKKERFSLILESASTNQTSMYLCASSLYGASYEQYFGPGTRLTVT.

The CDR3 sequence is CASSLGGQGSGYTF. The CDR3 coding sequence is TGTGCCAGCAGTTTAGGAGGACAGGGTTCTGGCTACACCTTC. The rearrangement links TRBV27 to TRBJ1-2; 8 nucleotides line up with TRBD1. J was trimmed by 7 bases and V by 2 bases; bases with no gene match: 6. Germline CDR1 and CDR2: MNHEY and SMNVEV (reference sequence). This CDR3 is built from 14 residues.

The CDR3 nucleotides read TGTGCCAGCAGTTTTAGCGGGGGTGGATTCACAGATACGCAGTATTTT. Amino acid sequence: CASSFSGGGFTDTQYF. The chain couples TRBV9 to TRBJ2-3; 9 bases fit TRBD2. Germline V CDR1 and CDR2: SGDLS, YYNGEE. The CDR3 covers 16 residues. The ends lost 5 bases at V and 2 bases at J; junction bases unmatched: 9. The full variable domain, with the rest looked up from reference TRBV9 and TRBJ2-3, is DSGVTQTPKHLITATGQRVTLRCSPRSGDLSVYWYQQSLDQGLQFLIQYYNGEERAKGNILERFSAQQFPDLHSELNLSSLELGDSALYFCASSFSGGGFTDTQYFGPGTRLTVL.

This clone was seen once. The chain uses TRBV30 and TRBJ1-1; no reliable D call. Trimming left V 3 bases short and J 1 base short, with 9 bases between. Per the germline V gene, CDR1 is GTSNPN and CDR2 is SVGIG (reference sequence). The CDR3 extends over 13 amino acids. CDR3 sequence: CAWSESGNTEAFF. CDR3 DNA sequence: TGTGCCTGGAGCGAGTCGGGGAACACTGAAGCTTTCTTT.